A single sample gave rise to the 27 T cell receptor beta chains below, sequenced in a study of Ad26.COV2.S vaccination and SARS-CoV-2 variants. Documented treatment: around 19 received Ad26.COV2.S at low or high dose, single or two shots; about 5 received placebo; per-sample allocation not given. Sampling took place 63 days after the first vaccine or placebo injection. Clones were sequenced by immunoSEQ multiplex PCR, and TCRdb holds only the in-frame ones, with some missing. The table shows some 390,000 clones, with about nine tenths occurring only once. The specimen was peripheral blood, collected in a trial of Ad26.COV2.S vaccine versus placebo. These receptors were taken from a person between 18 and 65 years old who received the Ad26.COV2.S COVID-19 vaccine or a placebo.

This chain links TRBV6-1 with TRBJ2-7, with D tentatively TRBD2 (5 bases). The CDR3 contains 17 residues. Trimming removed 1 base at V and 4 bases at J, with 20 bases between. Germline-derived CDR1 and CDR2 are MNHNS and SASEGT. CDR3 sequence (DNA): TGTGCCAGCAGTGAAGGGTCCTACGGACTCCTTGCGTACGAGCAGTACTTC. Translation gives CASSEGSYGLLAYEQYF.

The CDR3 coding sequence is TGCGCCAGCAGTGAGCAACAGCCGGGCACTGAAGCTTTCTTT. It is translated as CASSEQQPGTEAFF. This sequence joins TRBV10-1 and TRBJ1-1; D gene ambiguous. The ends were cut back, 2 bases at V and 4 bases at J, with 11 bases in the middle. This CDR3 region has 14 residues. CDR1 and CDR2 (germline): WNHNN, SYGVQD (reference sequence).

The chain has TRBV7-9 and TRBJ1-1, with D perhaps TRBD1 (6 bases). V lost 5 bases and J 11 bases, leaving 21 bases between the germline ends. The CDR3 sequence is 14 residues long. The V gene's germline CDR1 is SEHNR and CDR2 FQNEAQ (reference sequence). Written as DNA, the CDR3 is TGTGCCAGCAGCATGCCAATTACAGGGATAGGGGCTTTCTTT. Amino acids: CASSMPITGIGAFF.

The gene calls are TRBV4-1 and TRBJ2-7; D is unclear. Trimming cost V 0 bases and J 2 bases, with 20 bases left between them. This CDR3 contains 18 residues. Per the germline V gene, CDR1 is MGHRA and CDR2 is YSYEKL. Written as DNA, the CDR3 is TGCGCCAGCAGCCAAGACCGGTCATGGGGTACTTCAACCTACGAGCAGTACTTC. Translating it yields CASSQDRSWGTSTYEQYF.

The chain employs TRBV5-1 and TRBJ1-2; TRBD1 aligns across 7 bases. J gave up 6 bases and V 3 bases, and 8 bases lay outside the gene matches. The CDR3 is made up of 14 amino acids. Germline V gives CDR1 SGHRS, CDR2 YFSETQ. CDR3 amino acids: CASSSPSTGNGYTF. The DNA for the CDR3 is TGCGCCAGCAGCTCGCCCTCGACAGGGAATGGCTACACCTTC. The complete variable domain, with remaining parts taken from reference TRBV5-1 and TRBJ1-2, reads KAGVTQTPRYLIKTRGQQVTLSCSPISGHRSVSWYQQTPGQGLQFLFEYFSETQRNKGNFPGRFSGRQFSNSRSEMNVSTLELGDSALYLCASSSPSTGNGYTFGSGTRLTVV.

The V and J genes are TRBV10-1 and TRBJ2-2, with 8 bases fitting TRBD2. The J segment lost 3 bases and the V segment lost 6 bases, leaving 6 bases of the junction unmatched. Germline V gene lookup returns CDR1 WNHNN and CDR2 SYGVQD (reference sequence). The CDR3 runs to 15 residues. CDR3 amino acids: CASRQLAGHTGELFF. The CDR3 DNA is TGCGCCAGCAGGCAGCTAGCGGGCCACACCGGGGAGCTGTTTTTT.

This rearrangement joins TRBV5-1 to TRBJ2-3; the match to TRBD1 covers 7 bases. This CDR3 has 14 amino acids. Trimming cost V 2 bases and J 4 bases; bases outside gene matches: 4. Per germline, CDR1 SGHRS and CDR2 YFSETQ. DNA for the CDR3: TGCGCCAGCAGCTTCCAGGGGGTCCCAGATACGCAGTATTTT. Translation gives CASSFQGVPDTQYF.

The chain is built from TRBV6-2 or TRBV6-3 and TRBJ1-2; a weak D match, TRBD1 (6 bases). This CDR3 has 15 residues. Germline lookup yields CDR1 MNHEY and CDR2 SVGEGT. V was trimmed by 2 bases and J by 4 bases, leaving 14 bases between them. CDR3 loop: CASSYPEGGAYGYTF. DNA for the CDR3: TGTGCCAGCAGTTACCCGGAAGGGGGGGCCTATGGCTACACCTTC.

V gene TRBV2 combines with J gene TRBJ2-2; maybe TRBD2 (5 bases). Germline V gene data show CDR1 as SNHLY and CDR2 as FYNNEI. The CDR3 length is 13 residues. The V and J ends lost 7 bases and 6 bases respectively, with 12 bases between them. CDR3 sequence: CASTVGSPGELFF. The CDR3 region has the DNA TGTGCCAGCACGGTAGGGAGTCCCGGGGAGCTGTTTTTT.

This clone was recorded a few times. The rearrangement joins TRBV2 to TRBJ1-2, with 12 nucleotides matching TRBD1. The CDR3 length is 14 residues. Trimming at V came to 9 bases and at J to 4 bases, leaving 6 bases not matched to a gene. Germline V gene lookup returns CDR1 SNHLY and CDR2 FYNNEI. CDR3: CARTGTGGSYGYTF. The CDR3 DNA sequence: TGTGCCAGAACCGGGACAGGGGGCAGCTATGGCTACACCTTC. Full variable domain (rest looked up from reference TRBV2 and TRBJ1-2): EPEVTQTPSHQVTQMGQEVILRCVPISNHLYFYWYRQILGQKVEFLVSFYNNEISEKSEIFDDQFSVERPDGSNFTLKIRSTKLEDSAMYFCARTGTGGSYGYTFGSGTRLTVV.

V is TRBV7-2 and J is TRBJ1-1; 7 bases match TRBD1. The CDR3 totals 14 residues. CDR1 is SGHTA, CDR2 FQGNSA, per germline. Trimming cost V 4 bases and J 5 bases; bases outside gene matches: 7. CDR3 region: CASSSDRVITEAFF. CDR3 in DNA: TGTGCCAGCAGCTCCGACAGGGTGATAACTGAAGCTTTCTTT.

This clone came up a few times. The chain recombines TRBV19 with TRBJ1-3, with D unclear. CDR3 length: 16 amino acids. CDR1 and CDR2 from the germline V gene are LNHDA and SQIVND (reference sequence). The V and J ends lost 4 bases and 2 bases respectively, with 15 bases between them. CDR3 sequence (DNA): TGTGCCAGTAGTAGCACCTCCATAGGGCCTGGAAACACCATATATTTT. This translates into CASSSTSIGPGNTIYF.

The chain couples TRBV7-6 to TRBJ2-5, with a weak D call TRBD2 (5 bases). Per germline, CDR1 SGHVS and CDR2 FNYEAQ. The CDR3 loop spans 17 amino acids. The V gene lost 5 bases and the J gene lost 7 bases, with 26 bases spanning the gap. The CDR3 DNA is TGTGCCAGCAGCCGACACGCACAGAGACCGGATCGGGGGACCCAGTACTTC. It specifies CASSRHAQRPDRGTQYF. Full variable domain (outside the CDR3, taken from reference TRBV7-6 and TRBJ2-5): GAGVSQSPRYKVTKRGQDVALRCDPISGHVSLYWYRQALGQGPEFLTYFNYEAQQDKSGLPNDRFSAERPEGSISTLTIQRTEQRDSAMYRCASSRHAQRPDRGTQYFGPGTRLLVL.

The chain links TRBV3-1 (or the pseudogene TRBV3-2) to TRBJ1-6; 7 positions match TRBD1. The CDR3 length is 17 residues. Germline trimming cut 1 base from V and 5 bases from J; bases unmatched to any gene: 8. Germline CDR1 LGHDT, CDR2 YNNKEL (reference sequence). The CDR3 DNA follows: TGTGCCAGCAGCCAAGGAGGATTCGGGACAGATAATTCACCCCTCCACTTT. It encodes CASSQGGFGTDNSPLHF.

CDR3: CASSPGTGKTQYF. The CDR3 DNA follows: TGTGCCAGCAGCCCCGGGACAGGGAAGACCCAGTACTTC. The chain has TRBV11-2 and TRBJ2-5; 9 nucleotides match TRBD1. The CDR3 is made up of 13 amino acids. V was clipped by 5 bases and J by 6 bases; unmatched bases: 4. Per the germline V gene, CDR1 is SGHAT and CDR2 is FQNNGV.

The rearrangement joins TRBV9 to TRBJ1-1; D is possibly TRBD1 (5 bases). The CDR3 is 15 residues long. Germline V gives CDR1 SGDLS, CDR2 YYNGEE. The V end lost 3 bases, the J end lost 0 bases, and 12 bases lay between the germline ends. The CDR3 here is CASSAGWGLNTEAFF. CDR3 nucleotides: TGTGCCAGCAGCGCAGGTTGGGGCTTGAACACTGAAGCTTTCTTT.

V is TRBV4-1 and J is TRBJ2-7, with D maybe TRBD1 (7 bases). The germline V gene has CDR1 MGHRA and CDR2 YSYEKL. The length of the CDR3 is 15 residues. Trimming cost V 0 bases and J 6 bases, with 15 bases left between them. The CDR3 coding sequence is TGCGCCAGCAGCCAAGACAGGGGGACTTTCTCCGAGCAGTACTTC. It codes for CASSQDRGTFSEQYF.

This chain joins TRBV4-2 and TRBJ2-3, with 10 bases identical to TRBD2. Trimming cost V 0 bases and J 1 base; bases outside gene matches: 7. Germline assignment: CDR1 LGHNA and CDR2 YNFKEQ. The CDR3 extends over 18 amino acids. CDR3 loop: CASSQDPPTSGGTDTQYF. Here the CDR3 DNA reads TGTGCCAGCAGCCAAGATCCCCCAACTAGCGGGGGCACAGATACGCAGTATTTT.

The chain recombines TRBV20-1 with TRBJ2-7, with TRBD2 identical over 7 bases. This CDR3 has 14 amino acids. With 3 bases clipped from V and 5 bases from J, the junction kept 10 bases outside the gene matches. Germline CDR1 DFQATT, CDR2 SNEGSKA (reference sequence). CDR3 DNA: TGCAGTGCTAGTTATTTCGGGGGGATCGACGAGCAGTACTTC. This codes for CSASYFGGIDEQYF.

The table lists this clone with a count of one. DNA of the CDR3: TGTGCCAGCAGCTCACAAACAGGTACAGGAGGCTACACCTTC. This codes for CASSSQTGTGGYTF. V and J are TRBV5-4 and TRBJ1-2, with a tentative D call TRBD1 (5 bases). Germline V gene data show CDR1 as SGHNT and CDR2 as YYREEE (reference sequence). The V gene lost 3 bases and the J gene lost 8 bases, with 17 bases spanning the gap. This CDR3 has 14 residues.

V gene TRBV7-6 combines with J gene TRBJ2-2; either TRBD1 or TRBD2 may supply D (6 bases each). Germline V gene lookup returns CDR1 SGHVS and CDR2 FNYEAQ. V dropped 5 bases and J dropped 4 bases, with 17 bases sitting between them. The CDR3 contains 16 residues. CDR3: CASSPWGAGSTGELFF. Here the CDR3 DNA reads TGTGCCAGCAGCCCTTGGGGGGCCGGTAGCACCGGGGAGCTGTTTTTT.

The chain combines TRBV10-2 with TRBJ1-2, with 10 bases that match TRBD1. In germline, CDR1 is WSHSY, CDR2 SAAADI. CDR3 size: 15 residues. The V gene end was trimmed by 2 bases and the J gene end by 8 bases; junction bases not matched to a gene: 8. In nucleotides, the CDR3 is TGCGCCAGCAGTGAGGCCTACGACAGGGGGCAAGGCTACACCTTC. Residues: CASSEAYDRGQGYTF.

V is TRBV19 and J is TRBJ1-5; 8 positions agree with TRBD1. The germline V gene encodes CDR1 LNHDA and CDR2 SQIVND (reference sequence). The CDR3 length is 14 residues. After removal of 6 bases from V and 4 bases from J, the junction contained 5 bases not matched to a gene. The CDR3 reads CASSQQGGNQPQHF. The CDR3 bases are TGTGCCAGTAGCCAACAGGGGGGGAATCAGCCCCAGCATTTT.

This chain uses TRBV2 with TRBJ1-1; no clear D gene. V was pared by 6 bases and J by 1 base, with 9 bases between. This CDR3 region has 13 residues. Germline-derived CDR1 and CDR2 are SNHLY and FYNNEI. The DNA of the CDR3 is TGTGCCAGCAGAGCTACGGGGAACACTGAAGCTTTCTTT. Its translation: CASRATGNTEAFF.

The chain is built from TRBV6-2 or TRBV6-3 and TRBJ1-1; perhaps TRBD1 as D (5 bases). The CDR3 consists of 18 residues. Germline V lookup: CDR1 MNHEY, CDR2 SVGEGT. V was shortened by 5 bases and J by 5 bases, with 27 bases between the two germline ends. In DNA, the CDR3 is TGTGCCAGCAGTCCGTCCGGTTGGGGCGATTGGGAACCTACTGAAGCTTTCTTT. The encoded protein is CASSPSGWGDWEPTEAFF.

The chain links TRBV5-1 to TRBJ1-3, with 7 bases lining up with TRBD1. The ends lost 4 bases at V and 4 bases at J; junction bases unmatched: 5. The CDR3 consists of 14 residues. The germline gives CDR1 SGHRS, CDR2 YFSETQ. For the CDR3, the DNA is TGCGCCAGCAGCCAACAGGGGCTCGGAAACACCATATATTTT. Its translation is CASSQQGLGNTIYF.

The chain combines TRBV6-5 with TRBJ2-7, with D possibly being TRBD2 (7 bases). Germline V lookup: CDR1 MNHEY, CDR2 SVGAGI. V was cut by 6 bases and J by 3 bases, with 12 bases left in between. This CDR3 is built from 13 residues. The CDR3 DNA sequence: TGTGCCAGCAGCGGGGGGCCTCGCTACGAGCAGTACTTC. This translates into CASSGGPRYEQYF.